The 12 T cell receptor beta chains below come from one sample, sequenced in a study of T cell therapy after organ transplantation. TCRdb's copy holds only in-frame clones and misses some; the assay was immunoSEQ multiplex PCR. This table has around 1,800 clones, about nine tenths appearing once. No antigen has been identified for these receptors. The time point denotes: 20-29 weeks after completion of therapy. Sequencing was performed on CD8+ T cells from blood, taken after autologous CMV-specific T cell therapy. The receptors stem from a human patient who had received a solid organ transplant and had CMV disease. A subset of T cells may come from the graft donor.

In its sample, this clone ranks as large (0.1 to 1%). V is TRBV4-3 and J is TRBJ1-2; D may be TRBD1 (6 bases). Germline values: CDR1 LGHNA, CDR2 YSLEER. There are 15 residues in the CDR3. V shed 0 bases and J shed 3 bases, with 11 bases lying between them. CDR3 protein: CASSQEQGIHYGYTF. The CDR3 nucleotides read TGCGCCAGCAGCCAAGAGCAGGGGATCCACTATGGCTACACCTTC.

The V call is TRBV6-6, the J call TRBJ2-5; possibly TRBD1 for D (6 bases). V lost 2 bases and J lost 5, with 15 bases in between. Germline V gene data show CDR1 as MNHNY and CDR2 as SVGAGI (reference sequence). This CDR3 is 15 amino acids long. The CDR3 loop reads CASSYAQGRAETQYF. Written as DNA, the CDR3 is TGTGCCAGCAGTTACGCCCAGGGGAGAGCGGAGACCCAGTACTTC.

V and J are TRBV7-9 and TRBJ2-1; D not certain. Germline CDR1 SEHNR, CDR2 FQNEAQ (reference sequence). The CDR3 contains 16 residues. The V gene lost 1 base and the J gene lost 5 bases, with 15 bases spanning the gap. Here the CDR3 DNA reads TGTGCCAGCAGCTTAGTTACCGGAGAGACGGACAATGAGCAGTTCTTC. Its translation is CASSLVTGETDNEQFF.

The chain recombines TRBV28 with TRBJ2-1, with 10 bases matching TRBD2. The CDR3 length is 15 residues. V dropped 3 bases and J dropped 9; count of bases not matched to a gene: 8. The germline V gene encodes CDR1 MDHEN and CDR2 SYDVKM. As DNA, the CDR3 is TGTGCCAGCAGTTTCGGAGCGGGAGGGGGTGCTGAGCAGTTCTTC. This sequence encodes CASSFGAGGGAEQFF.

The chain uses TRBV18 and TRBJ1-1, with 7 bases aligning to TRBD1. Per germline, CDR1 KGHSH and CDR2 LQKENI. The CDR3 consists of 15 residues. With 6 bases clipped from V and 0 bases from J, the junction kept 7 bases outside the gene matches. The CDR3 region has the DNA TGTGCCAGCTCGCCGACAGGGCAATTGAACACTGAAGCTTTCTTT. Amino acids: CASSPTGQLNTEAFF.

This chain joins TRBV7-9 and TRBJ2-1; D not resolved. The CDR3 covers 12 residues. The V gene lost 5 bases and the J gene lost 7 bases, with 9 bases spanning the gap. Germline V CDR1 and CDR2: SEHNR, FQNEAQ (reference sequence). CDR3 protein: CASSPPLNEQFF. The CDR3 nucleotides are TGTGCCAGCAGCCCCCCCCTAAATGAGCAGTTCTTC.

This CDR3 reads CASSLTRSGGINEQFF. The CDR3 coding sequence is TGTGCCAGCAGCTTAACGCGTAGCGGGGGGATCAATGAGCAGTTCTTC. The chain employs TRBV7-3 and TRBJ2-1, with 10 nucleotides matching TRBD2. Unmatched junction bases numbered 5, after V lost 0 bases and J lost 6 bases. CDR3 length: 16 residues. Germline V gene lookup returns CDR1 SGHTA and CDR2 FQGTGA.

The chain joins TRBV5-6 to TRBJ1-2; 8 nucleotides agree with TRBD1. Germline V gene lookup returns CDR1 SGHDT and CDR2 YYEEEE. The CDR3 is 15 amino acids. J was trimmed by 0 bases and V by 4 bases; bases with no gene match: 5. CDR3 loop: CASSTDRVANYGYTF. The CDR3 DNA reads TGTGCCAGCAGCACGGACAGGGTAGCTAACTATGGCTACACCTTC.

CDR3 coding DNA: TGCGCCAGCAGCCAAGACCAAGGGAGCTCCTACAATGAGCAGTTCTTC. This encodes CASSQDQGSSYNEQFF. The rearrangement links TRBV4-3 to TRBJ2-1; a weak D match, TRBD2 (5 bases). The CDR3 loop spans 16 amino acids. V dropped 0 bases and J dropped 0 bases, with 9 bases sitting between them. The germline gives CDR1 LGHNA, CDR2 YSLEER.

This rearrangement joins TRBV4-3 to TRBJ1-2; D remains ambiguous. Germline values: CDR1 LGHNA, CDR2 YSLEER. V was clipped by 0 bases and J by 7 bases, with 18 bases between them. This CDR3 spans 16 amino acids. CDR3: CASSQELAGWRGGYTF. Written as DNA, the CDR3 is TGCGCCAGCAGCCAAGAGCTTGCAGGATGGCGTGGTGGCTACACCTTC.

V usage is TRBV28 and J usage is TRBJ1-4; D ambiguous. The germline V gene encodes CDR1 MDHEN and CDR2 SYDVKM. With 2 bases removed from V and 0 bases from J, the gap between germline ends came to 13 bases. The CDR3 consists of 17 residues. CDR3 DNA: TGTGCCAGCAGTTTAACAGCTCCTTATGCAACTAATGAAAAACTGTTTTTT. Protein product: CASSLTAPYATNEKLFF.

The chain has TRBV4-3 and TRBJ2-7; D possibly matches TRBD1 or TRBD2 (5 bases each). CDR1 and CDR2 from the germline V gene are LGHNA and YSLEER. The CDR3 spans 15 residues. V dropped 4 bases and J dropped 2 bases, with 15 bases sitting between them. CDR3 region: CASSPGDGSPYEQYF. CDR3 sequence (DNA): TGCGCCAGCAGCCCCGGGGACGGGTCCCCCTACGAGCAGTACTTC.